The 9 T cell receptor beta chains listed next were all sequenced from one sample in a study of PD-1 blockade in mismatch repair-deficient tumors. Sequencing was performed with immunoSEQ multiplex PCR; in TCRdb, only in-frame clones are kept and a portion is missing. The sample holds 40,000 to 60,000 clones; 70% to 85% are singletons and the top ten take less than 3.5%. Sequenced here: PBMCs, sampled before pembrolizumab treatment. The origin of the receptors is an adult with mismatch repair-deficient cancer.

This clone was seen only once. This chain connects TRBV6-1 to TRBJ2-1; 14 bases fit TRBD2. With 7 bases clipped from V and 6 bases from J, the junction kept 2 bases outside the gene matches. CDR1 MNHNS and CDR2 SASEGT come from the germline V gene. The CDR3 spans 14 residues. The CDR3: CASKTSGRGNEQFF. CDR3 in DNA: TGTGCCAGCAAGACTAGCGGGAGGGGCAATGAGCAGTTCTTC.

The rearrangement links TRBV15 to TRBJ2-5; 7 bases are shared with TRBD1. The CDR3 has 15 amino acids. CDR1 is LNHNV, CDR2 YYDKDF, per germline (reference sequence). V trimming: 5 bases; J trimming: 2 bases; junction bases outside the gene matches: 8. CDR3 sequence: CATSRDPGQQETQYF. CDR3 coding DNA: TGTGCCACCAGCCGCGACCCGGGACAGCAAGAGACCCAGTACTTC.

The CDR3 DNA reads as TGTGCCAGCAGTGGACAGGGGGACACTGAAGCTTTCTTT. It translates to CASSGQGDTEAFF. The chain has TRBV2 and TRBJ1-1, with 9 positions matching TRBD1. With V trimmed by 4 bases and J by 3 bases, 0 bases remained unmatched. The CDR3 is 13 residues long. Germline loops: CDR1 SNHLY, CDR2 FYNNEI.

The CDR3 DNA follows: TGCGCCAGCAGCGTAACCCCCCCCAATGAGCAGTTCTTC. Protein: CASSVTPPNEQFF. The chain recombines TRBV5-1 with TRBJ2-1; D gene ambiguous. Trimming pared 4 bases from V and 6 bases from J, leaving 11 bases between. Germline loops: CDR1 SGHRS, CDR2 YFSETQ. This CDR3 region has 13 residues. Complete variable domain (other parts from reference TRBV5-1 and TRBJ2-1): KAGVTQTPRYLIKTRGQQVTLSCSPISGHRSVSWYQQTPGQGLQFLFEYFSETQRNKGNFPGRFSGRQFSNSRSEMNVSTLELGDSALYLCASSVTPPNEQFFGPGTRLTVL.

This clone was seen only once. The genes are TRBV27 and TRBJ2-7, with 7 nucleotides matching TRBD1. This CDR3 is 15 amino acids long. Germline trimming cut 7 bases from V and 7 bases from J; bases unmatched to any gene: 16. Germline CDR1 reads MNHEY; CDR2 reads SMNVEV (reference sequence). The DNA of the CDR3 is TGTGCCAGCAACAATATAACAGGGGCCCGCCAGGAGCAGTACTTC. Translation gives CASNNITGARQEQYF.

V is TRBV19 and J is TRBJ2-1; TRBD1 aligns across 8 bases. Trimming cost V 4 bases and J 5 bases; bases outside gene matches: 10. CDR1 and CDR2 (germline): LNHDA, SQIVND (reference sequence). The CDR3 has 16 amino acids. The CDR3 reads CASSNEDRVIDNEQFF. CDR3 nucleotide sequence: TGTGCCAGTAGTAATGAGGACAGGGTCATCGACAATGAGCAGTTCTTC.

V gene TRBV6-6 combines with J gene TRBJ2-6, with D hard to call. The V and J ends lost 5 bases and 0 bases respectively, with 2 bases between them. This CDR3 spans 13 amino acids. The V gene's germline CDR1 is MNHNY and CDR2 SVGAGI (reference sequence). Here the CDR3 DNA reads TGTGCCAGCAGTGGCTCTGGGGCCAACGTCCTGACTTTC. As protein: CASSGSGANVLTF.

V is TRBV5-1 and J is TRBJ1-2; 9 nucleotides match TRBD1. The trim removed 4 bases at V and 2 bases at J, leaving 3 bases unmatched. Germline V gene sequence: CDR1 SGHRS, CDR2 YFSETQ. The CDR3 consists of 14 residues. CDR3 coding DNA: TGCGCCAGCAGCCCGACAGGGGGAAACTATGGCTACACCTTC. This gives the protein CASSPTGGNYGYTF.

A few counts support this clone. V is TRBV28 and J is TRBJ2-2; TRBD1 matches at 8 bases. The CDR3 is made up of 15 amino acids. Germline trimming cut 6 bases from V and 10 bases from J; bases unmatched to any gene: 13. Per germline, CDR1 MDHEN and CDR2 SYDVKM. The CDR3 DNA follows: TGTGCCAGCAGCCGAGGGTCGACAGGGGCTTTGGAGCTGTTTTTT. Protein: CASSRGSTGALELFF.